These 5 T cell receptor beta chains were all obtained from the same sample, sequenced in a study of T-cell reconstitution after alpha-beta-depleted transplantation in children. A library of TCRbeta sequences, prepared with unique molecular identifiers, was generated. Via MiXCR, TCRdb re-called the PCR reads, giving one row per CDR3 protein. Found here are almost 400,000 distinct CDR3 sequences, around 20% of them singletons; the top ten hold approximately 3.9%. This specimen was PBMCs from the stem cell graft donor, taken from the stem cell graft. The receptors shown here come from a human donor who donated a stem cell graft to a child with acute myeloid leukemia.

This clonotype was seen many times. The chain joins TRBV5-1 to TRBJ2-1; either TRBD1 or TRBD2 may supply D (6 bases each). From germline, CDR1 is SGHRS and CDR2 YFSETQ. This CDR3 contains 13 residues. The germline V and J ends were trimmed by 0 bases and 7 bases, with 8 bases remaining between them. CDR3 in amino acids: CASSLGRGNEQFF. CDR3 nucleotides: TGCGCCAGCAGCTTGGGGAGGGGGAATGAGCAGTTCTTC.

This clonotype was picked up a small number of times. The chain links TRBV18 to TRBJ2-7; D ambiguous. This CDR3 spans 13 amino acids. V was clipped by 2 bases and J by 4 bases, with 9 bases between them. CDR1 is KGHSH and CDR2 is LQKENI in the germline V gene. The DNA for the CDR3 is TGTGCCAGCTCACCATTCGGTGGGTACGAGCAGTACTTC. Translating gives CASSPFGGYEQYF.

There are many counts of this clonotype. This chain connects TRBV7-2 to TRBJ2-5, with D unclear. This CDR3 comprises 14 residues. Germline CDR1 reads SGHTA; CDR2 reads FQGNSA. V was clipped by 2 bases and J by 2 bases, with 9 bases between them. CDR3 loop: CASSLTGSQETQYF. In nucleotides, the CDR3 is TGTGCCAGCAGCTTAACCGGGTCTCAAGAGACCCAGTACTTC.

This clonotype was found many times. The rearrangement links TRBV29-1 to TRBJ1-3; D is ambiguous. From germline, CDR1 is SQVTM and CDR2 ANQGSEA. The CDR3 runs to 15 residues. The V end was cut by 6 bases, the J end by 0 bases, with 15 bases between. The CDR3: CSVETTGFSGNTIYF. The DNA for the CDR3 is TGCAGCGTAGAGACTACCGGATTCTCTGGAAACACCATATATTTT.

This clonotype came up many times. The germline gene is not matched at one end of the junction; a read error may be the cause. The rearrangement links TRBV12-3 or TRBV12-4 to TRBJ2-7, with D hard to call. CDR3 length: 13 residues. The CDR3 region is CASSSLDGSTPHF. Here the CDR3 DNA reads TGTGCCAGCAGTTCCCTGGATGGGTCGACCCCGCACTTC.